This T cell receptor beta chain was sequenced in a study of blood T cell repertoires in COVID-19. About the research overall: Spain, Italy and the United States supplied samples that represented acute and convalescent COVID-19. PBMCs, B-cell-depleted T cells, or T cells provided the cDNA or gDNA that made up the material.

Participants' reported clinical history set cohort assignment. The V gene's germline CDR1 is MNHEY and CDR2 SVGAGI. CDR3 length: 13 amino acids. V gave up 9 bases and J gave up 7 bases, with 19 bases separating them. Per the study methods: For nucleated cells, counts were estimated from reference gene primer amplification. Generated by immunoSEQ multiplex PCR, the TCRdb table keeps only in-frame clones and is missing some. V and J calls and clone size are copied from that table; D and trimming were computed from the DNA. Of fewer than 250,000 clones detected, roughly 86% appear once; the ten largest clones hold 2.5% to 3%. This clone was counted a single time.

Sequenced: PBMCs or T cells enriched from blood (not recorded which). This chain connects TRBV6-5 to TRBJ2-7; D is uncertain. The sequence was obtained from a young woman with acute COVID-19. The CDR3 coding sequence is TGTGCCAGTCAACCGGAGCTTACAAGTGAGCAGTACTTC. This encodes CASQPELTSEQYF.